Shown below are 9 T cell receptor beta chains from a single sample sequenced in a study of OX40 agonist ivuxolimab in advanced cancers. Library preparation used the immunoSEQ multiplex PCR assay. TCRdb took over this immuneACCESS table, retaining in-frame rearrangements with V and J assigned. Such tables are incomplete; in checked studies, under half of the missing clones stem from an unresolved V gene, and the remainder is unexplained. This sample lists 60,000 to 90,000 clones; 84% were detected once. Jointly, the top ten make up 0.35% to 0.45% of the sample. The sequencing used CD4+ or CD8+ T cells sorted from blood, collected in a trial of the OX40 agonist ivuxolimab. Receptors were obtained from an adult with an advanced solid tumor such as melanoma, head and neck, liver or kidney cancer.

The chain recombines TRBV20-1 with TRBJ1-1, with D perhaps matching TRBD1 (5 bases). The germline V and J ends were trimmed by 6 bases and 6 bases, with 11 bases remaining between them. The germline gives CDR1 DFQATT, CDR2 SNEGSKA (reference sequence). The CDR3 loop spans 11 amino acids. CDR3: CSAAPGSEAFF. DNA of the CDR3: TGCAGTGCCGCTCCAGGGTCTGAAGCTTTCTTT.

CDR3 in amino acids: CASSPTDGGNTEAFF. CDR3 DNA sequence: TGTGCCAGCTCACCCACGGACGGGGGGAACACTGAAGCTTTCTTT. The chain uses TRBV18 and TRBJ1-1; D possibly corresponds to TRBD1 (5 bases). This CDR3 has 15 residues. Germline CDR1 and CDR2: KGHSH and LQKENI. Trimming shortened V by 3 bases and J by 1 base, and 12 bases separated the two germline ends.

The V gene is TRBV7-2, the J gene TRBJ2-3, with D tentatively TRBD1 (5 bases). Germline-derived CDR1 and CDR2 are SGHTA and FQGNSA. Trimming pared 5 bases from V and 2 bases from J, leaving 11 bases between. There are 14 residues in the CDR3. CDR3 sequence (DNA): TGTGCCAGCAGCACCCGACAGTCCACAGATACGCAGTATTTT. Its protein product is CASSTRQSTDTQYF.

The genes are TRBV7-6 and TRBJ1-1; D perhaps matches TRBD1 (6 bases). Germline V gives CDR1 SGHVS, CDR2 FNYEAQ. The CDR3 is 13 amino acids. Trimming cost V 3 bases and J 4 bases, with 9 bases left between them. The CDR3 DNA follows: TGTGCCAGCAGCTTGAAGGGGGGCACTGAAGCTTTCTTT. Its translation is CASSLKGGTEAFF.

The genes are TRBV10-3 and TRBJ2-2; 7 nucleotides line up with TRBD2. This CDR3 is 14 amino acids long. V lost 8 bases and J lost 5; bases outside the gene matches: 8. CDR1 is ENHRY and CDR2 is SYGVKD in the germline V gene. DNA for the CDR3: TGTGCCATCGCCGGCGGGGGATATACCGGGGAGCTGTTTTTT. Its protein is CAIAGGGYTGELFF.

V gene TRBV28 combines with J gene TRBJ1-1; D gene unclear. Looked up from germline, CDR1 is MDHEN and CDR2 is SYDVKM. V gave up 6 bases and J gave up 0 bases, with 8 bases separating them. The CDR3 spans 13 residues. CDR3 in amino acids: CASSQDLNTEAFF. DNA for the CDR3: TGTGCCAGCAGCCAAGACCTGAACACTGAAGCTTTCTTT. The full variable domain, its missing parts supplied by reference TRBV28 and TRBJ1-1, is DVKVTQSSRYLVKRTGEKVFLECVQDMDHENMFWYRQDPGLGLRLIYFSYDVKMKEKGDIPEGYSVSREKKERFSLILESASTNQTSMYLCASSQDLNTEAFFGQGTRLTVV.

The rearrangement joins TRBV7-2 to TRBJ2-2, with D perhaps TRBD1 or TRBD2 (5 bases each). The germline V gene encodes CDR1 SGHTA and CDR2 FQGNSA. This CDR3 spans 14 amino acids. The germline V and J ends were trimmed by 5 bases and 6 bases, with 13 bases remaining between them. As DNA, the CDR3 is TGTGCCAGCAGCGCCAATCTGGGGGCCGGGGAGCTGTTTTTT. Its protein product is CASSANLGAGELFF.

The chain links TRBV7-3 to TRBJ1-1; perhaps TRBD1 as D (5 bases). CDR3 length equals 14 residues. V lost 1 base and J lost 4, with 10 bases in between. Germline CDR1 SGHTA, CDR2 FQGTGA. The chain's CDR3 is CASSLSSGGTEAFF. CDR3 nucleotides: TGTGCCAGCAGCTTAAGCTCTGGGGGCACTGAAGCTTTCTTT.

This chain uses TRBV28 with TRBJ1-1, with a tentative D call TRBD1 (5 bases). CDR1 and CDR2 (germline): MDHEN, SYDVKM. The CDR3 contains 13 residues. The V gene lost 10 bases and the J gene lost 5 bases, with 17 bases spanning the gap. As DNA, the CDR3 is TGTGCCACCCTTCGGGACGAGGGGACTGAAGCTTTCTTT. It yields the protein CATLRDEGTEAFF.